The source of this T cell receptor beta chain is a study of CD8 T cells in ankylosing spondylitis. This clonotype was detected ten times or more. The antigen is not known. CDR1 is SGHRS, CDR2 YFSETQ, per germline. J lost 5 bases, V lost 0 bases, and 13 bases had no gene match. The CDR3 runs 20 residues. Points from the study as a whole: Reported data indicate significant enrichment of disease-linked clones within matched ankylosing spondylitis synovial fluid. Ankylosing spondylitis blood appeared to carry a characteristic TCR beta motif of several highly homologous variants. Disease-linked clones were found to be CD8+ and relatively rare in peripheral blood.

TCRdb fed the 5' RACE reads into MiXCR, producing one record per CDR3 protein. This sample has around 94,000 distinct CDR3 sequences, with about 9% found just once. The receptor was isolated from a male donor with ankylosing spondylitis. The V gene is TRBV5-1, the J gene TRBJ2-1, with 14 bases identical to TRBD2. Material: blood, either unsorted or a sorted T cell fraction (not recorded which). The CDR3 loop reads CASSLGPGLAGAVAHNEQFF. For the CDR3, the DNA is TGCGCCAGCAGCTTGGGACCGGGACTAGCGGGAGCGGTGGCACACAATGAGCAGTTCTTC.